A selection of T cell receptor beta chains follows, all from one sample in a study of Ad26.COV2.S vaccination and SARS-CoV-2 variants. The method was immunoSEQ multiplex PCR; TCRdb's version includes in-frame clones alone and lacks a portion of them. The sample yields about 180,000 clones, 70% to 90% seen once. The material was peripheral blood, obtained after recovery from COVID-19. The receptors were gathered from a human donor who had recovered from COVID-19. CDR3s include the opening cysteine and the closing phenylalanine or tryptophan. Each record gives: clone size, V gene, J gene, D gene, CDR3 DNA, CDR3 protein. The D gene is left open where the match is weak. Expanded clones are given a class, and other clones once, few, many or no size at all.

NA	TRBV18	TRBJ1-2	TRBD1	TGTGCCAGCTCATCGGGACAGGGAACCTATGGCTACACCTTC	CASSSGQGTYGYTF
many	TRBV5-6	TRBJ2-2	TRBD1	TGTGCCAGCAGCAACAAAAACAGGGGGCCCGGGGAGCTGTTTTTT	CASSNKNRGPGELFF
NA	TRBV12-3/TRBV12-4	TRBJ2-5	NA	TGTGCCAGCAGCGAACAAGAGACCCAGTACTTC	CASSEQETQYF
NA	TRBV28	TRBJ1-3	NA	TGTGCCAGCAGTTTTTCCCGGGTGGGAAACACCATATATTTT	CASSFSRVGNTIYF
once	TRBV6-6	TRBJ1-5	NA	TGTGCCAGCGACCCGCGTGCGAGGGCCATTGGTTCGCCCCAGCATTTT	CASDPRARAIGSPQHF
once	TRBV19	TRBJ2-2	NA	TGTGCCAGTAGTAACACTCCGAACACCGGGGAGCTGTTTTTT	CASSNTPNTGELFF
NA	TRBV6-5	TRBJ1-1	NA	TGTGCCAGCAGCGTCAATTTGAACACTGAAGCTTTCTTT	CASSVNLNTEAFF
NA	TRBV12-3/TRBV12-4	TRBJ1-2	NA	TGTGCCAGCAGTTACAGTGGGGATGGCTACACCTTC	CASSYSGDGYTF
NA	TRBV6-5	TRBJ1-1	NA	TGTGCCAGCAGTACGAGGTCAGATGAAGCTTTCTTT	CASSTRSDEAFF
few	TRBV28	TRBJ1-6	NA	TGTGCCAGTAGACTAAATAATTCACCCCTCCACTTT	CASRLNNSPLHF
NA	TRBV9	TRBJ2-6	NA	TGTGCCAGCAGCGTAGAGGGCGTCTCTGGGGCCAACGTCCTGACTTTC	CASSVEGVSGANVLTF
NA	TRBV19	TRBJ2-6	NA	TGTGCCAGTAGCCCAGGAATCTCTGGGGCCAACGTCCTGACTTTC	CASSPGISGANVLTF
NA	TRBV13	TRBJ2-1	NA	TGTGCCAGCAGCCTAAGGGGAGATGAGCAGTTCTTC	CASSLRGDEQFF
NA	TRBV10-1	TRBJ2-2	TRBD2	TGCGCCAGCAGTGAGTCGGGGGGGACTAGCGGGAGGTCCAACACCGGGGAGCTGTTTTTT	CASSESGGTSGRSNTGELFF
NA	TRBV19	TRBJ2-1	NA	TGTGCCAGTACGGGATGGTCTGACGATGAGCAGTTCTTC	CASTGWSDDEQFF
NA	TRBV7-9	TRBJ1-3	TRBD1	TGTGCCAGCAGCCTAGGGACAGGGGGCTTAACTGGAAACACCATATATTTT	CASSLGTGGLTGNTIYF
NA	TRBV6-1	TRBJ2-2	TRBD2	TGTGCCAGCAGTGAGCTAATAGCGGGAGGAACCGGGGAGCTGTTTTTT	CASSELIAGGTGELFF
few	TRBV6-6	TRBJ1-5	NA	TGTGCCAGCAGTTACTCGAAGGGGCCGGGGCCCCAGCATTTT	CASSYSKGPGPQHF
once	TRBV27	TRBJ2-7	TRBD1	TGTGCCAGCAGTTCCGGGACAGGGTACTTCGAGCAGTACTTC	CASSSGTGYFEQYF